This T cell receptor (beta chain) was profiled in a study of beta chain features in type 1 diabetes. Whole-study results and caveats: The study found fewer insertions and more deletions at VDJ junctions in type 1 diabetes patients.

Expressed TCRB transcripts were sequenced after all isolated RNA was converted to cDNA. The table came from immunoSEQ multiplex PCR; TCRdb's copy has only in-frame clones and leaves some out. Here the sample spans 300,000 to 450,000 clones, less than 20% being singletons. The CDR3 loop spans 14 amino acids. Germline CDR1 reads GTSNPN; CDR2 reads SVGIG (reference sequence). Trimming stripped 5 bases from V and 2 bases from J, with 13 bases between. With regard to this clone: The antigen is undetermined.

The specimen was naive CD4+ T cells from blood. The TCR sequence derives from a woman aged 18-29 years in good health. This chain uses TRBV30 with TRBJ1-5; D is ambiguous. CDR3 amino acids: CAWGLKRGNQPQHF. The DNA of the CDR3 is TGTGCCTGGGGTTTAAAGAGGGGCAATCAGCCCCAGCATTTT.